This T cell receptor beta chain originates from a study of cytomegalovirus exposure and HLA in healthy donors. Study-wide results and caveats: There were around 160 TCR beta chains listed as cytomegalovirus-associated. Specificity of a few CMV-associated chains for CMV antigens was verified in vitro.

CDR1 SGHVT and CDR2 SQSDAQ come from the germline V gene. This CDR3 has 18 residues. Losses at the gene ends were 9 bases for V and 1 base for J; bases not matched to a gene: 17. In the case of this clone: What it binds is not known.

The data were produced by immunoSEQ multiplex PCR, yet TCRdb's version contains in-frame clones alone and is incomplete. The table lists 55,000 to 70,000 clones, 91% of them singletons. The chain combines TRBV7-4 with TRBJ1-4, with TRBD1 matching 7 bases. Sequences were obtained from PBMCs. This receptor was taken from a woman aged 25 to 45 in good health and CMV-seronegative. The CDR3 reads CARKLRPGQIITNEKLFF. In nucleotides, the CDR3 is TGTGCCAGAAAGCTTCGACCGGGACAGATTATAACTAATGAAAAACTGTTTTTT.